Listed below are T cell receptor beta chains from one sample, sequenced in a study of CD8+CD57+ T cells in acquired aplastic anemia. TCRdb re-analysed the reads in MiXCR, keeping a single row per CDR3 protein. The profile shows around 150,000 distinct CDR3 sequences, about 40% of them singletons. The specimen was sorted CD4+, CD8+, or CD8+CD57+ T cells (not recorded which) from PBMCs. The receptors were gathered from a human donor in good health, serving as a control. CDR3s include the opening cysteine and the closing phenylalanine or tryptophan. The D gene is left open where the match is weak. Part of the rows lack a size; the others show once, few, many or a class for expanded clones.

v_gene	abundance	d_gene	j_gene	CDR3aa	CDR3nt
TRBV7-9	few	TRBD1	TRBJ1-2	CASSLSGGGYTF	TGTGCCAGCAGCTTATCAGGGGGTGGCTACACCTTC
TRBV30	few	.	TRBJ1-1	CAWYSNRAKNTEAFF	TGTGCCTGGTATTCAAACAGGGCGAAGAACACTGAAGCTTTCTTT
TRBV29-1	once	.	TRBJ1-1	CSVEGGARTEAFF	TGCAGCGTTGAAGGCGGGGCAAGGACTGAAGCTTTCTTT
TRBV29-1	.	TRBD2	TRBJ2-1	CSVVSAGSYNEQFF	TGCAGCGTTGTATCAGCGGGATCCTACAATGAGCAGTTCTTC
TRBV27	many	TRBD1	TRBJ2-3	CASMGQLKSTDTQYF	TGTGCCAGCATGGGACAGCTAAAGAGCACAGATACGCAGTATTTT
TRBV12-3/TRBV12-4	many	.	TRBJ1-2	CASSLMTTYGYTF	TGTGCCAGCAGTTTAATGACAACCTATGGCTACACCTTC
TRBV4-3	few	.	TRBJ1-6	CASSQAGYSPLHF	TGCGCCAGCAGCCAGGCAGGTTATTCACCCCTCCACTTT
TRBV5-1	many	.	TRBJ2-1	CASSFGDTYNEQFF	TGCGCCAGCAGCTTCGGGGACACATACAATGAGCAGTTCTTC
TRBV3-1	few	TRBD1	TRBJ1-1	CASSLGTGNTEAFF	TGTGCCAGCAGCCTCGGGACAGGGAACACTGAAGCTTTCTTT
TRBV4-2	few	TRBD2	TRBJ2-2	CASSQEMAGGFTGELFF	TGTGCCAGCAGCCAAGAAATGGCGGGGGGATTCACCGGGGAGCTGTTTTTT
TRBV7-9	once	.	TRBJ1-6	CASSLGFDSPLHF	TGTGCCAGCAGCTTAGGGTTCGATTCACCCCTCCACTTT
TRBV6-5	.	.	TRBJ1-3	CASSYSTKLDGNTIYF	TGTGCCAGCAGTTACTCAACCAAGTTAGATGGAAACACCATATATTTT
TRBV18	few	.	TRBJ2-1	CASSIGGGNEQFF	TGTGCCAGCTCCATTGGGGGAGGCAATGAGCAGTTCTTC
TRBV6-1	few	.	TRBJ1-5	CASRTDRGARYQPQHF	TGTGCCAGCAGAACAGACCGGGGGGCCCGATATCAGCCCCAGCATTTT
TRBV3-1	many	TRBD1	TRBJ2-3	CASSQDRTGGTDTQYF	TGTGCCAGCAGCCAAGACAGGACAGGGGGCACAGATACGCAGTATTTT
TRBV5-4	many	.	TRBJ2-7	CASSLAGLEQYF	TGTGCCAGCAGCTTGGCCGGCCTCGAGCAGTACTTC
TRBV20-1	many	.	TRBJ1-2	CSARLGGQPYGYTF	TGCAGTGCTAGGTTAGGTGGCCAACCTTATGGCTACACCTTC
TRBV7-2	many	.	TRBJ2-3	CASSVDWLTDTQYF	TGTGCCAGCAGCGTGGACTGGCTCACAGATACGCAGTATTTT
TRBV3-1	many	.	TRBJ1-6	CASNRAPYNSPLHF	TGTGCCAGCAATAGGGCCCCCTATAATTCACCCCTCCACTTT
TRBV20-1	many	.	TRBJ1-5	CSARRAGVENQPQHF	TGCAGTGCCAGGAGGGCGGGGGTCGAGAATCAGCCCCAGCATTTT
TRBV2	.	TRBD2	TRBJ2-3	CASSQETGGGVGDTQYF	TGTGCCAGCAGCCAGGAGACTGGCGGGGGGGTTGGAGATACGCAGTATTTT
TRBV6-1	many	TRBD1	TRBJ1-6	CASRADRGHADSPLHF	TGTGCCAGCAGAGCCGACAGGGGCCACGCAGATTCACCCCTCCACTTT